A single sample gave rise to the 24 T cell receptor beta chains below, sequenced in a study of cytomegalovirus exposure and HLA in healthy donors. The PCR contained 60 Vbeta and 13 Jbeta primers. The protocol was immunoSEQ multiplex PCR, while the TCRdb copy is restricted to in-frame clones and leaves out a portion. The table lists 120,000 to 150,000 clones, roughly 80% of them singletons. The sequenced material came from PBMCs. These receptor sequences come from a man aged 18-30 years in good health and CMV-seronegative.

V and J are TRBV9 and TRBJ2-5, with D tentatively TRBD1 (5 bases). The end of the DNA is better explained by TRBJ2-7, so the J call may be wrong. The germline V gene encodes CDR1 SGDLS and CDR2 YYNGEE. This CDR3 contains 16 residues. In DNA, the CDR3 is TGTGCCAGCAGCGTAGGTGCTTTGGACACTTTCTACGAGCAGTACTTC. It codes for CASSVGALDTFYEQYF.

This chain connects TRBV5-8 to TRBJ1-4; D is undetermined. V lost 2 bases and J 4 bases, leaving 27 bases between the germline ends. This CDR3 contains 20 residues. Germline-derived CDR1 and CDR2 are SGHTS and YDEGEE. The CDR3 region has the DNA TGTGCCAGCAGCTTCAGGATCTTTTACTCCCAAACAGAAAATAATGAAAAACTGTTTTTT. Amino acid sequence: CASSFRIFYSQTENNEKLFF.

The rearrangement uses TRBV5-4 and TRBJ1-2; D possibly corresponds to TRBD1 (6 bases). The germline V and J ends were trimmed by 0 bases and 8 bases, with 20 bases remaining between them. The CDR3 extends over 16 amino acids. The germline gives CDR1 SGHNT, CDR2 YYREEE (reference sequence). The CDR3 reads CASSLVQGDEGRGYTF. As DNA, the CDR3 is TGTGCCAGCAGCTTGGTACAGGGTGACGAGGGTAGGGGCTACACCTTC.

Only a few counts were recorded for this clone. CDR3 loop: CASSVGTPYGYTF. In DNA form, the CDR3 reads TGTGCCAGCAGCGTAGGAACACCCTATGGCTACACCTTC. The genes are TRBV9 and TRBJ1-2, with D unclear. CDR3 size: 13 residues. V was clipped by 0 bases and J by 4 bases, with 7 bases between them. Germline CDR1 reads SGDLS; CDR2 reads YYNGEE. The full variable domain, completed using reference TRBV9 and TRBJ1-2, is DSGVTQTPKHLITATGQRVTLRCSPRSGDLSVYWYQQSLDQGLQFLIQYYNGEERAKGNILERFSAQQFPDLHSELNLSSLELGDSALYFCASSVGTPYGYTFGSGTRLTVV.

V gene TRBV7-3 combines with J gene TRBJ2-1; 10 bases are a match to TRBD2. The CDR3 totals 16 residues. Germline lookup yields CDR1 SGHTA and CDR2 FQGTGA. J was trimmed by 5 bases and V by 2 bases; bases with no gene match: 6. The CDR3 DNA sequence: TGTGCCAGCAGCTTACTGCCCCTAGCGGGGGACAATGAGCAGTTCTTC. Translated, it gives CASSLLPLAGDNEQFF.

This clone was counted between two and nine times. The chain recombines TRBV5-6 with TRBJ2-7; 7 bases match TRBD1. The J segment lost 2 bases and the V segment lost 4 bases, leaving 3 bases of the junction unmatched. Germline CDR1 and CDR2: SGHDT and YYEEEE. The CDR3 consists of 13 residues. CDR3 loop: CASSRDRAYEQYF. DNA of the CDR3: TGTGCCAGCAGCCGGGACAGAGCCTACGAGCAGTACTTC.

The rearrangement uses TRBV7-6 and TRBJ2-1, with 9 bases fitting TRBD1. The ends lost 5 bases at V and 7 bases at J; junction bases unmatched: 6. This CDR3 comprises 14 residues. CDR1 is SGHVS and CDR2 is FNYEAQ in the germline V gene. In DNA form, the CDR3 reads TGTGCCAGCAGCCCCGGGACAGGGAGGAATGAGCAGTTCTTC. Amino acid sequence: CASSPGTGRNEQFF.

This clone was seen more than once but under ten times. This chain uses TRBV27 with TRBJ1-1, with a tentative D call TRBD1 (5 bases). This CDR3 spans 13 amino acids. Trimming took off 3 bases at V and 6 bases at J, with 11 bases between the two ends. The germline CDR1 and CDR2 sequences are MNHEY and SMNVEV (reference sequence). The CDR3 DNA follows: TGTGCCAGCAGTTTGAGTTGGGGGGCTGAAGCTTTCTTT. It specifies CASSLSWGAEAFF.

V gene TRBV6-5 combines with J gene TRBJ2-3; D remains unclear. The germline V gene encodes CDR1 MNHEY and CDR2 SVGAGI. Trimming cost V 6 bases and J 3 bases, with 10 bases left between them. The CDR3 extends over 13 amino acids. CDR3 amino acids: CASSRTETDTQYF. CDR3 DNA sequence: TGTGCCAGCAGCCGAACTGAGACAGATACGCAGTATTTT.

The chain uses TRBV4-3 and TRBJ1-2; D remains unclear. The CDR3 extends over 15 amino acids. Deletions cut 4 bases from V and 4 bases from J, with 16 bases between. Germline V gives CDR1 LGHNA, CDR2 YSLEER. CDR3 coding DNA: TGCGCCAGCAGCCCCAAGAGCCTCGGGTTCTATGGCTACACCTTC. This translates into CASSPKSLGFYGYTF.

The chain joins TRBV10-3 to TRBJ2-2; D is unresolved. CDR1 and CDR2 from the germline V gene are ENHRY and SYGVKD. The V end was cut by 5 bases, the J end by 6 bases, with 4 bases between. The CDR3 spans 11 residues. The CDR3: CAISPAGELFF. The CDR3 DNA follows: TGTGCCATCAGTCCCGCCGGGGAGCTGTTTTTT.

The chain carries TRBV4-3 and TRBJ2-7, with 8 bases fitting TRBD1. The V and J ends lost 0 bases and 3 bases, in that order; junction bases with no gene match: 7. CDR1 is LGHNA and CDR2 is YSLEER in the germline V gene. The CDR3 loop spans 16 amino acids. Written as DNA, the CDR3 is TGCGCCAGCAGCCAAGATCGGACAGGGAGTTTCTACGAGCAGTACTTC. Translating gives CASSQDRTGSFYEQYF.

The chain links TRBV18 to TRBJ2-7; perhaps TRBD2 as D (6 bases). This CDR3 has 14 amino acids. Germline V CDR1 and CDR2: KGHSH, LQKENI. The ends were cut back, 2 bases at V and 2 bases at J, with 10 bases in the middle. CDR3 sequence: CASSPGREAYEQYF. In DNA, the CDR3 is TGTGCCAGCTCACCAGGCAGGGAGGCCTACGAGCAGTACTTC.

The J gene is TRBJ1-5, the V gene TRBV5-1, with 7 bases that match TRBD1. Trimming took 4 bases from V and 0 from J; bases not matched to a gene: 4. The CDR3 has 15 amino acids. Germline-derived CDR1 and CDR2 are SGHRS and YFSETQ. The CDR3 reads CASSKTGNSNQPQHF. The CDR3 DNA reads as TGCGCCAGCAGCAAGACAGGGAATAGCAATCAGCCCCAGCATTTT.

V is TRBV27 and J is TRBJ1-1; 8 nucleotides line up with TRBD1. After removal of 5 bases from V and 3 bases from J, the junction contained 5 bases not matched to a gene. The length of the CDR3 is 14 residues. Germline-derived CDR1 and CDR2 are MNHEY and SMNVEV (reference sequence). The CDR3 loop reads CASSRTGRYTEAFF. In nucleotides, the CDR3 is TGTGCCAGCAGTCGGACAGGGCGGTACACTGAAGCTTTCTTT.

The chain carries TRBV6-5 and TRBJ1-2, with unresolved D. Deletions cut 7 bases from V and 0 bases from J, with 9 bases between. There are 13 residues in the CDR3. Germline values: CDR1 MNHEY, CDR2 SVGAGI. CDR3 DNA sequence: TGTGCCAGCACGGCAGGCACTAACTATGGCTACACCTTC. The encoded protein is CASTAGTNYGYTF.

The chain employs TRBV29-1 and TRBJ2-1, with D tentatively TRBD2 (6 bases). Germline V lookup: CDR1 SQVTM, CDR2 ANQGSEA. Between the trimmed V and J ends, which lost 1 base and 3 bases, there was a span of 16 bases. This CDR3 comprises 16 residues. The CDR3 here is CSVEAEGRRNYNEQFF. The CDR3 nucleotides read TGCAGCGTTGAAGCGGAGGGGAGACGAAACTACAATGAGCAGTTCTTC.

This clone turned up a few times. The genes are TRBV5-6 and TRBJ1-2; 10 positions match TRBD1. The CDR3 has 13 amino acids. Unmatched junction bases numbered 2, after V lost 4 bases and J lost 5 bases. CDR1 and CDR2 from the germline V gene are SGHDT and YYEEEE. The CDR3 sequence is CASSVGQGYGYTF. The CDR3 DNA sequence: TGTGCCAGCAGCGTGGGACAGGGGTATGGCTACACCTTC.

The rearrangement uses TRBV10-3 and TRBJ1-2, with D tentatively TRBD1 (5 bases). V lost 4 bases and J 4 bases, leaving 16 bases between the germline ends. Per germline, CDR1 ENHRY and CDR2 SYGVKD. This CDR3 region has 15 residues. This chain's CDR3 is CAISGGGVEFYGYTF. CDR3 in DNA: TGTGCCATCAGTGGGGGGGGTGTAGAATTCTATGGCTACACCTTC.

The gene calls are TRBV6-1 and TRBJ1-5, with a weak D call TRBD1 (6 bases). Trimming shortened V by 4 bases and J by 4 bases, and 17 bases separated the two germline ends. The germline V gene has CDR1 MNHNS and CDR2 SASEGT. The CDR3 consists of 16 residues. CDR3 protein: CASSGTGIYQNQPQHF. The CDR3 region has the DNA TGTGCCAGCAGTGGTACAGGGATATACCAAAATCAGCCCCAGCATTTT.

This clone was detected a few times. CDR3 amino acids: CASRTEINQPQHF. The CDR3 DNA is TGTGCCAGTCGGACAGAGATTAATCAGCCCCAGCATTTT. The chain carries TRBV21-1 and TRBJ1-5; the table names TRBD1, a call not compared with the DNA. TRBV21-1 is a known pseudogene. The CDR3 totals 13 residues.

This sequence joins TRBV10-3 and TRBJ2-3; D unresolved. Germline V gene data show CDR1 as ENHRY and CDR2 as SYGVKD. This CDR3 region has 14 residues. V lost 2 bases to trimming and J lost 2 bases, with 8 bases between them. CDR3 region: CAISEGKSTDTQYF. The CDR3 bases are TGTGCCATCAGTGAGGGCAAGTCCACAGATACGCAGTATTTT.

The chain combines TRBV6-1 with TRBJ2-1; perhaps TRBD1 as D (6 bases). CDR1 and CDR2 from the germline V gene are MNHNS and SASEGT. With 4 bases removed from V and 1 base from J, the gap between germline ends came to 14 bases. The CDR3 loop spans 16 amino acids. CDR3 DNA: TGTGCCAGCAGTGGAGCAGGGGCAGCATCCTACAATGAGCAGTTCTTC. Its protein is CASSGAGAASYNEQFF.

The chain combines TRBV5-1 with TRBJ1-2; the D is unclear. The CDR3 totals 16 residues. Germline-derived CDR1 and CDR2 are SGHRS and YFSETQ. Trimming cost V 1 base and J 3 bases, with 16 bases left between them. CDR3 protein: CASSLLGLEGDYGYTF. Written as DNA, the CDR3 is TGCGCCAGCAGCTTGTTAGGCCTCGAGGGTGACTATGGCTACACCTTC.